These T cell receptor beta chains were read from a single sample in a study of blood T cells in healthy people across ages. MiXCR was run by TCRdb on the 5' RACE reads, yielding one entry per CDR3 protein. Among around 1.5 million distinct CDR3 sequences listed, 59% were seen once. The sequencing sample was made of blood. These receptors were taken from a man between 18 and 35 years old in good health. The CDR3 runs from the conserved cysteine through the conserved F or W.

>TRBV15
CATSRPLYNELFF
>TRBV9
CASSVGLDQRHF
>TRBV7-9
CASSSVDLAEKLFF
>TRBV6-1
CASSDLVRVYEQYF
>TRBV7-2
CASSSSGGPNYEQYF
>TRBV4-1
CASSLDPGTSLGTDTQYF
>TRBV5-1
CASSVGTNREQYF
>TRBV3-1
CASSQDIDLAKNIQYF
>TRBV4-1
CASSRGSGGLDPKNIQYF
>TRBV7-8
CASSLGHRSTTDTQYF
>TRBV2
CASQEPGQGSYEQYF
>TRBV29-1
CSVFDLSRTEAFF
>TRBV3-1
CASSLKLTSGPSTDTQYF
>TRBV10-3
CAIRDAYYTYEQYF
>TRBV28
CVAQGPNTEAFF
>TRBV27
CASSAGTASYNEQFF
>TRBV7-2
CASSIRPGPKLNEKLFF
>TRBV6-1
CASSEGLAALETQYF
>TRBV20-1
CSARDIGRERGKTQYF
>TRBV7-2
CASSQPWTGDGYTF
>TRBV20-1
CSVPTSGRNQETQYF
>TRBV5-1
CASSLPVNLGREARADTQYF
>TRBV4-3
CASSRLGLNEQFF
>TRBV7-9
CASSPRYEGRRYTF
>TRBV4-1
CASSQTGTGVRTDTQYF
>TRBV4-1
CASSQEERTSGSYEQYF
>TRBV6-2/TRBV6-3
CASSYPTGTGWNQPQHF
>TRBV29-1
CSVDPAGVYNEQFF
>TRBV20-1
CSARALNRGPNTEAFF
>TRBV11-2
CASSFRLEGDTQYF
>TRBV6-2/TRBV6-3
CASSYSIGGGDSNQPQHF
>TRBV7-6
CASSFGQNVRTDTQYF
>TRBV20-1
CSQGVKQGGSEQYF
>TRBV20-1
CSATTGFLTEAFF
>TRBV7-9
CASSYARDRATYEQYF
>TRBV2
CASQALPGGWYEQYF
>TRBV20-1
CRAPTGAYEQYF